A single sample is the source of the 11 T cell receptor beta chains below, sequenced in a study of post-analysis software for immune sequencing data. Study-wide points: TRBV segments more frequent in patients than in controls numbered a few and included TRBV5-6, TRBV5-1 and TRBV20-1.

Unique molecular identifiers were carried by the TCR beta cDNA libraries. TCRdb ran MiXCR on the PCR reads and lists one entry per CDR3 protein. The data show almost 700,000 distinct CDR3 sequences, roughly three fifths seen once. No antigens are known for them. Sequencing input: blood. These receptor sequences come from a girl aged 2 to 9 with multiple sclerosis.

This clonotype was found a few times. CDR3 region: CASRGRTSEAYEQYF. CDR3 sequence (DNA): TGTGCCAGCAGGGGGAGGACTAGCGAAGCCTACGAGCAGTACTTC. The rearrangement uses TRBV28 and TRBJ2-7, with 9 bases aligning to TRBD2. CDR1 and CDR2 (germline): MDHEN, SYDVKM. CDR3 length: 15 amino acids. The V and J ends lost 6 bases and 2 bases, in that order; junction bases with no gene match: 8. The whole variable domain, filled in from reference TRBV28 and TRBJ2-7, reads DVKVTQSSRYLVKRTGEKVFLECVQDMDHENMFWYRQDPGLGLRLIYFSYDVKMKEKGDIPEGYSVSREKKERFSLILESASTNQTSMYLCASRGRTSEAYEQYFGPGTRLTVT.

V gene TRBV7-3 combines with J gene TRBJ2-7, with 7 bases lining up with TRBD1. The CDR3 consists of 14 residues. CDR1 and CDR2 (germline): SGHTA, FQGTGA. Trimming removed 10 bases from V and 1 base from J; junction bases left unmatched: 10. The CDR3 DNA is TGTGCCAACCCTCGGACAGGTCTTTCCTACGAGCAGTACTTC. Translating it yields CANPRTGLSYEQYF.

The rearrangement uses TRBV2 and TRBJ2-3; D might be TRBD1 (6 bases). Germline V gene data show CDR1 as SNHLY and CDR2 as FYNNEI. Trimming took off 10 bases at V and 0 bases at J, with 11 bases between the two ends. The length of the CDR3 is 13 residues. CDR3 sequence (DNA): TGTGCCACCGGGACACCGAGCACAGATACGCAGTATTTT. Translation gives CATGTPSTDTQYF.

The genes are TRBV11-2 and TRBJ2-7; weak D call: TRBD1 (6 bases). Germline-derived CDR1 and CDR2 are SGHAT and FQNNGV. This CDR3 has 14 residues. V was pared by 4 bases and J by 2 bases, with 12 bases between. CDR3 sequence reads: CASSYYRVPYEQYF. The CDR3 DNA follows: TGTGCCAGCAGCTACTACAGGGTCCCCTACGAGCAGTACTTC.

This rearrangement joins TRBV12-3 or TRBV12-4 to TRBJ2-7; possibly TRBD1 or TRBD2 for D (7 bases each). Between the trimmed V and J ends, which lost 5 bases and 3 bases, there was a span of 23 bases. The length of the CDR3 is 17 residues. The CDR3 is CASSPPLGGTELYEQYF. The DNA of the CDR3 is TGTGCCAGCAGTCCACCCCTGGGGGGGACAGAGCTCTACGAGCAGTACTTC.

V is TRBV29-1 and J is TRBJ2-7; 9 bases agree with TRBD2. The CDR3 contains 14 residues. CDR1 is SQVTM, CDR2 ANQGSEA, per germline. CDR3 bases: TGCAGGTCCGGCGGGGGGGGATCGCCCTACGAGCAGTACTTC. This codes for CRSGGGGSPYEQYF.

The V and J genes are TRBV28 and TRBJ2-3; 9 bases map to TRBD1. V dropped 4 bases and J dropped 5; count of bases not matched to a gene: 4. Germline V gives CDR1 MDHEN, CDR2 SYDVKM. The length of the CDR3 is 14 residues. CDR3 sequence: CASSWDRVGDTQYF. CDR3 in DNA: TGTGCCAGCAGTTGGGACAGGGTAGGAGATACGCAGTATTTT.

As DNA, the CDR3 is TGTGCCACCAGCCTCGGGGGGGTCGGACACCTCACTGAAGCTTTCTTT. Amino acid sequence: CATSLGGVGHLTEAFF. The gene calls are TRBV19 and TRBJ1-1; D might be TRBD1 (5 bases). V was trimmed by 10 bases and J by 4 bases, leaving 25 bases between them. The CDR3 has 16 amino acids. The germline V gene encodes CDR1 LNHDA and CDR2 SQIVND (reference sequence). The full variable domain, in which reference TRBV19 and TRBJ1-1 provide the parts outside the CDR3, is DGGITQSPKYLFRKEGQNVTLSCEQNLNHDAMYWYRQDPGQGLRLIYYSQIVNDFQKGDIAEGYSVSREKKESFPLTVTSAQKNPTAFYLCATSLGGVGHLTEAFFGQGTRLTVV.

The rearrangement joins TRBV6-6 to TRBJ2-3; 11 nucleotides align to TRBD2. V lost 0 bases to trimming and J lost 5 bases; unmatched junction nucleotides: 7. Germline-derived CDR1 and CDR2 are MNHNY and SVGAGI (reference sequence). CDR3 length equals 17 residues. The CDR3 loop is CASSYSLTSGKVDTQYF. In nucleotides, the CDR3 is TGTGCCAGCAGTTACTCCCTGACTAGCGGGAAGGTAGATACGCAGTATTTT.

A remark on this clonotype: Mismatch with germline at one junction end may stem from a read error. V is TRBV12-3 or TRBV12-4 and J is TRBJ2-7; D possibly corresponds to TRBD1 (6 bases). There are 14 residues in the CDR3. CDR3 DNA: TGTGCCGGCAGTTATACAGGGCGGCTGCACGAGCAGTACTTC. It translates to CAGSYTGRLHEQYF.

This rearrangement joins TRBV29-1 to TRBJ2-5; TRBD2 aligns across 7 bases. Germline V CDR1 and CDR2: SQVTM, ANQGSEA. This CDR3 has 14 amino acids. V dropped 2 bases and J dropped 0; count of bases not matched to a gene: 3. Here the CDR3 reads CSVERLADQETQYF. The CDR3 region has the DNA TGCAGCGTTGAACGGCTAGCGGACCAAGAGACCCAGTACTTC.